What follows are 5 T cell receptor beta chains derived from one specimen sequenced in a study of blood T cell repertoires in COVID-19. TCRdb's copy holds only in-frame clones and misses some; the assay was immunoSEQ multiplex PCR. There are 30,000 to 45,000 clones in the sample; more than 85% occur only once, and 19% lies in the top ten. Sequencing input: peripheral blood. These receptors were obtained from a man aged 65-85 years with acute or convalescent COVID-19.

The V and J genes are TRBV18 and TRBJ2-7, with D possibly TRBD1 on 5 matching bases. The CDR3 runs to 15 residues. Trimming left V 6 bases short and J 2 bases short, with 17 bases between. Germline V gene lookup returns CDR1 KGHSH and CDR2 LQKENI. The CDR3 protein is CASSLQGLDAYEQYF. The CDR3 DNA sequence: TGTGCCAGCTCTCTCCAGGGTCTTGATGCCTACGAGCAGTACTTC.

The V and J genes are TRBV19 and TRBJ1-4; D is unclear. Germline-derived CDR1 and CDR2 are LNHDA and SQIVND (reference sequence). V was clipped by 5 bases and J by 0 bases, with 13 bases between them. This CDR3 spans 16 amino acids. CDR3 nucleotides: TGTGCCAGTAGTCTCACATGGCAGTCAACTAATGAAAAACTGTTTTTT. Translated: CASSLTWQSTNEKLFF.

The chain combines TRBV27 with TRBJ2-5; possible D gene TRBD1, 5 bases. The CDR3 is 13 amino acids. The germline gives CDR1 MNHEY, CDR2 SMNVEV (reference sequence). Trimming cost V 7 bases and J 5 bases, with 14 bases left between them. CDR3 protein: CASKPQGGETQYF. The CDR3 bases are TGTGCCAGCAAACCGCAGGGCGGTGAGACCCAGTACTTC.

The chain carries TRBV19 and TRBJ1-4, with D hard to call. Per germline, CDR1 LNHDA and CDR2 SQIVND (reference sequence). With 10 bases removed from V and 7 bases from J, the gap between germline ends came to 13 bases. The length of the CDR3 is 12 residues. The CDR3 loop reads CATLGEVEKLFF. In nucleotides, the CDR3 is TGTGCCACGCTCGGGGAGGTTGAAAAACTGTTTTTT. Full variable domain (missing parts from reference TRBV19 and TRBJ1-4): DGGITQSPKYLFRKEGQNVTLSCEQNLNHDAMYWYRQDPGQGLRLIYYSQIVNDFQKGDIAEGYSVSREKKESFPLTVTSAQKNPTAFYLCATLGEVEKLFFGSGTQLSVL.

This chain joins TRBV7-9 and TRBJ2-3, with TRBD2 matching over 10 bases. The CDR3 runs to 17 residues. Germline values: CDR1 SEHNR, CDR2 FQNEAQ (reference sequence). V shed 2 bases and J 0 bases; nucleotides not matched to a gene: 5. This CDR3 is CASSLILTSGSTDTQYF. The CDR3 DNA is TGTGCCAGCAGCTTAATACTGACTAGCGGGAGCACAGATACGCAGTATTTT.